This T cell receptor beta chain is drawn from a study of T cells in localized non-small cell lung cancer. The study's findings and limits: Within adjacent lung there appeared a median about 54 of the top 100 tumor clones. Since sequencing was restricted to only one region of the tumor, intratumor heterogeneity remains a possibility. Longer overall survival associated with higher blood T cell density; shorter survival with higher adjacent-lung clonality.

TCRdb keeps only in-frame clones here, not all; method: immunoSEQ multiplex PCR. The repertoire has 65,000 or so clones, roughly four fifths of them found once; the top ten carry under 5%. This clone was counted between two and nine times. Its matching antigen is unknown. Trimming took 1 base from V and 3 from J, leaving 10 bases between them. This CDR3 has 14 amino acids. The germline V gene encodes CDR1 SGHDT and CDR2 YYEEEE. J is TRBJ1-1 and V is TRBV5-6, with D possibly being TRBD1 (6 bases). Source: PBMCs, taken before any cancer treatment. The receptor was isolated from a man between 40 and 70 years old with stage II lung adenocarcinoma. CDR3: CASSLRGAYTEAFF. The CDR3, as DNA: TGTGCCAGCAGCTTGCGGGGGGCCTACACTGAAGCTTTCTTT.